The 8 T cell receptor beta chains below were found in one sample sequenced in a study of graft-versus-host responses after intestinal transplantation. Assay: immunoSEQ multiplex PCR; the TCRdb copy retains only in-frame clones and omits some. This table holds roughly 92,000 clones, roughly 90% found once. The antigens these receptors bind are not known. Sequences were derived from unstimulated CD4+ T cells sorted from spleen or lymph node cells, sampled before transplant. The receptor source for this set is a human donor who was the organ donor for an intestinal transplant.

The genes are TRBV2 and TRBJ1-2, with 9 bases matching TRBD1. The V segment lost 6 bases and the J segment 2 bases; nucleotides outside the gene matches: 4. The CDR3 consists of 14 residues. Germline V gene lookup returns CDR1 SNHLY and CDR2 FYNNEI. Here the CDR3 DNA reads TGTGCCAGCAGCCGGACAGGGGCCAACTATGGCTACACCTTC. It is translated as CASSRTGANYGYTF.

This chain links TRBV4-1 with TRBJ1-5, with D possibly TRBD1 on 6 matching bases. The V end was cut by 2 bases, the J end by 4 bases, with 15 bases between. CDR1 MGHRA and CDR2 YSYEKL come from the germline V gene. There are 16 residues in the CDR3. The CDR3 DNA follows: TGCGCCAGCAGCCAAATAGGACAGACTCTTAATCAGCCCCAGCATTTT. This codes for CASSQIGQTLNQPQHF.

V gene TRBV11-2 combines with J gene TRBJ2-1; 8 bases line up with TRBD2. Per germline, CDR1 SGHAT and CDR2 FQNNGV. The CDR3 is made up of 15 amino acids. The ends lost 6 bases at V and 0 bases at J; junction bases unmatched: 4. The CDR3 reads CASSGLAISYNEQFF. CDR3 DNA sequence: TGTGCCAGCAGTGGACTAGCAATCTCCTACAATGAGCAGTTCTTC.

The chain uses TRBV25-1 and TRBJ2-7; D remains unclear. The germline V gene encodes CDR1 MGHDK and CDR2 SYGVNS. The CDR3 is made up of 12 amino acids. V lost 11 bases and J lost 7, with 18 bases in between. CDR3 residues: CAPQVRHGEQYF. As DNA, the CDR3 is TGTGCCCCCCAGGTGCGCCATGGGGAGCAGTACTTC.

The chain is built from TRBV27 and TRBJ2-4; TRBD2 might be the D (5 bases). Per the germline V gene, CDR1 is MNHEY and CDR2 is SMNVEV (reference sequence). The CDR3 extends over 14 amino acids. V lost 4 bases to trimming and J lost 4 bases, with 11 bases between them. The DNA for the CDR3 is TGTGCCAGCAGTTCCGGGGTCGGGAAAAACATTCAGTACTTC. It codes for CASSSGVGKNIQYF.

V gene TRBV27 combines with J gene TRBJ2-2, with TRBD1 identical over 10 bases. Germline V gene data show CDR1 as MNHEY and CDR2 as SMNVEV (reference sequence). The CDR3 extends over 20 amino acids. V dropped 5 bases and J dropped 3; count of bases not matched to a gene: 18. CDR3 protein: CASSPITGTGAIPDTGELFF. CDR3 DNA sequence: TGTGCCAGCAGTCCCATCACCGGGACAGGGGCTATTCCTGACACCGGGGAGCTGTTTTTT.

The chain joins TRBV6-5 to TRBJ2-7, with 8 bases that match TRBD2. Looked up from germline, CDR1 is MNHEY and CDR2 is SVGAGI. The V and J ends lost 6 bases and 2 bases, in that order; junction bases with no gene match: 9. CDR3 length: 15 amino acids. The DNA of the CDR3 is TGTGCCAGCAGCTCCGGGGGGGAGGTACCCTACGAGCAGTACTTC. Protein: CASSSGGEVPYEQYF.

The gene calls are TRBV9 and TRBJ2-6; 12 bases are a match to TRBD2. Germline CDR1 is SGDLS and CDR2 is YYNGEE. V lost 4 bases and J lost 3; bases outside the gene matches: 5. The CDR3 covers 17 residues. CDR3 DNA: TGTGCCAGCAGCAAACTAGCGGGGGGACATGGGGCCAACGTCCTGACTTTC. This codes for CASSKLAGGHGANVLTF.